This entry describes one TCR beta chain. Its antigen specificity is not known. Per-base qualities were not stored, and no clone one base away is much larger. At diagnosis, peripheral blood, uninvolved tumor-adjacent lung and tumor were collected and were preserved as a mix of fresh-frozen and FFPE material. For TCR repertoire profiling, blood samples were analyzed as peripheral blood mononuclear cells. The immunoSEQ Assay was used to sequence TCR beta CDR3 regions from DNA. Per the authors' processing: T cell density was computed as TCR beta template counts normalized to usable DNA estimated by amplifying housekeeping genes. Richness was estimated with the preseqR package, extrapolating to 400,000 templates for PBMC samples and 120,000 templates for tissue samples. Clonality was calculated as one minus Pielou's evenness. Tissue-enriched TCRs were identified by differential abundance testing using productive amino-acid clonotypes, minimum total count 5 and alpha 0.1. The Jaccard Index and the Morisita Overlap Index were used to measure repertoire overlap between compartments. GLIPH grouped TCR beta CDR3s together with public tetramer-defined viral CDR3s, and a viral motif had to include at least three viral sequences and show V-gene enrichment. TCRdb's version of the immuneACCESS table is confined to in-frame rearrangements and falls short of the full clone set. An unresolved V gene accounts for under half of the shortfall where checked; the remainder is of unknown origin. V, J and clone size derive from that table, while D and trimming were established from the DNA sequence. Counted in this sample were more than 20,000 clones; over 70% of them appeared once. The leading ten clones occupy 10% to 15% of the sample.

This sample is part of a study of T cells in localized non-small cell lung cancer (dated by TCRdb to 2018 to 2020). Describing the broader study: Comparing tumors with uninvolved tumor-adjacent lungs, the study looked at the T cell repertoires of fewer than 250 patients with early-stage NSCLC. The cohort comprised 236 treatment-naïve NSCLC patients with resected, localized lung tumors. A mean age of roughly 64 years was recorded for the NSCLC patients, of whom roughly 130 were male and 100 to 110 were female. What the research found in general, with its limitations: Higher blood T cell density associated with longer overall survival, while higher adjacent-lung clonality associated with shorter survival. A median of approximately 50 of the top 100 tumor clones turned up in the paired uninvolved adjacent lung, and approximately 30 of those clones also ranked among the top 100 of that same adjacent lung. Multi-region tumor sequencing was not performed, so intratumor heterogeneity could not be excluded. Since the design was exploratory, TCR variables were selected using unadjusted p-values with no false-discovery rate correction. Uninvolved tumor-adjacent lung showed the highest T cell clonality, higher than tumor, which suggests more focused antigenic responses in the uninvolved tumor-adjacent lung.

The junction carries 10 bases between V and J, which are trimmed by 0 bases and 7 bases respectively. The CDR3 spans 14 residues, from the cysteine through the phenylalanine. Just the 42-base CDR3 DNA is kept, in frame starting at base 1. The germline V gene supplies CDR1 SGHTA and CDR2 FQGNSA. This TCR was recovered from a man aged 40-75 years with stage II squamous cell lung carcinoma. This chain is built from TRBV7-2 and TRBJ2-1, with TRBD2 perhaps the D gene, on 6 matching bases. The sample in question was PBMCs, obtained before any cancer treatment. The DNA sequence is given as TGTGCCAGCAGCTTAGCGGGACTTTCTAATGAGCAGTTCTTC. The resulting protein is CASSLAGLSNEQFF. Full variable domain (CDR3 extended with the reference TRBV7-2 and TRBJ2-1 proteins): GAGVSQSPSNKVTEKGKDVELRCDPISGHTALYWYRQSLGQGLEFLIYFQGNSAPDKSGLPSDRFSAERTGGSVSTLTIQRTQQEDSAVYLCASSLAGLSNEQFFGPGTRLTVL.